Reported below is one T cell receptor beta chain. Its antigen is undetermined. Germline CDR1 reads MNHEY; CDR2 reads SMNVEV (reference sequence). This CDR3 has 13 residues. Trimming took off 5 bases at V and 9 bases at J, with 14 bases between the two ends. With 60 Vbeta and 13 Jbeta primers, the PCR was carried out. Here immunoSEQ multiplex PCR was the method, and the copy in TCRdb shows in-frame clones only, minus some. The repertoire holds 65,000 to 75,000 clones, with around 67% as singletons. The record originates from a study of cytomegalovirus exposure and HLA in healthy donors. The study's findings and limits: HLA-A and HLA-B allele assignments for most subjects were reportedly predicted accurately using TCR beta sequences. There were several of the most significant clusters that appeared linked to common viral pathogens in a later analysis. Per a later analysis, HLA-associated TCR beta chains showed more clonal expansion than other, equally common TCR beta chains. Whilst most TCR sequences proved rare, a subset of public TCRs occurred across many donors.

Sequenced: PBMCs. The source is a young woman in good health and CMV-seronegative. The chain uses TRBV27 and TRBJ2-1, with D possibly matching TRBD1 (5 bases). The CDR3 DNA reads TGTGCCAGCAGTGAAGGGGCCATGCGTGAGCAGTTCTTC. This translates into CASSEGAMREQFF.